This entry lists 7 T cell receptor beta chains sequenced from one sample in a study of radiotherapy plus CTLA-4 blockade in lung cancer. Repertoires were generated with immunoSEQ multiplex PCR, while TCRdb's copy carries only in-frame clones and drops some. The table has roughly 73,000 clones, 87% seen once; the top ten hold less than 45%. The material was peripheral blood, obtained from a patient treated with radiotherapy plus ipilimumab. The origin of the receptors is a human donor with non-small cell lung cancer that progressed on radiotherapy plus ipilimumab.

The V and J genes are TRBV6-1 and TRBJ2-1, with 11 bases aligning to TRBD2. Trimming at V came to 4 bases and at J to 2 bases, leaving 4 bases not matched to a gene. This CDR3 spans 16 amino acids. From germline, CDR1 is MNHNS and CDR2 SASEGT. CDR3 amino acids: CASSVIAGGTYNEQFF. In DNA, the CDR3 is TGTGCCAGCAGTGTGATAGCGGGAGGGACCTACAATGAGCAGTTCTTC.

This chain connects TRBV5-1 to TRBJ2-1; D is perhaps TRBD2 (5 bases). Germline V gives CDR1 SGHRS, CDR2 YFSETQ. Between the trimmed V and J ends, which lost 0 bases and 0 bases, there was a span of 16 bases. The CDR3 loop spans 18 amino acids. The DNA of the CDR3 is TGCGCCAGCAGCTTGGGTCTCCCGGAGGCAACCTCCTACAATGAGCAGTTCTTC. The encoded protein is CASSLGLPEATSYNEQFF.

The CDR3 DNA reads TGTGCCAGCTCACCGATATTGAGGACAGAAGGTTATGAGCAGTTCTTC. Encoded protein: CASSPILRTEGYEQFF. The rearrangement links TRBV18 to TRBJ2-1, with D possibly TRBD1 on 6 matching bases. The CDR3 is 16 residues long. V was cut by 3 bases and J by 8 bases, with 20 bases left in between. Germline V gene sequence: CDR1 KGHSH, CDR2 LQKENI.

This clone turned up a few times. The chain employs TRBV6-5 and TRBJ1-2; maybe TRBD1 (6 bases). CDR3 size: 16 residues. Germline V gives CDR1 MNHEY, CDR2 SVGAGI. The V and J ends lost 0 bases and 8 bases respectively, with 19 bases between them. CDR3 residues: CASSYSRNDKRGGYTF. The CDR3 bases are TGTGCCAGCAGTTACTCGAGGAACGACAAAAGGGGGGGCTACACCTTC.

This chain links TRBV4-2 with TRBJ2-3; no reliable D call. The germline V gene encodes CDR1 LGHNA and CDR2 YNFKEQ. CDR3 length equals 14 residues. Trimming stripped 8 bases from V and 4 bases from J, with 16 bases between. CDR3 bases: TGTGCCAGCGCCGGGCTGGACGGCCCAGATACGCAGTATTTT. This codes for CASAGLDGPDTQYF.

The chain links TRBV6-6 to TRBJ2-7; TRBD1 is a possible D gene (6 bases). The V end lost 4 bases, the J end lost 1 base, and 17 bases lay between the germline ends. Germline CDR1 and CDR2: MNHNY and SVGAGI (reference sequence). The CDR3 sequence is 16 residues long. The CDR3 sequence: CASSSNPGQRSYEQYF. CDR3 DNA sequence: TGTGCCAGCAGTTCTAACCCGGGACAACGTTCCTACGAGCAGTACTTC.

The chain couples TRBV5-5 to TRBJ2-5; 10 positions agree with TRBD2. Germline V gene lookup returns CDR1 SGHKS and CDR2 YYEKEE (reference sequence). This CDR3 is built from 17 residues. J was trimmed by 5 bases and V by 3 bases; bases with no gene match: 13. The CDR3 DNA follows: TGTGCCAGCAGCTGGGGTGGGGCTAGCGGGAGAGGGGAGACCCAGTACTTC. Its protein is CASSWGGASGRGETQYF.